This T cell receptor beta chain derives from a study of blood T cell repertoires in COVID-19. Overall study context: Sample material is recorded as cDNA or gDNA derived from T cells, B-cell-depleted T cells, or PBMCs.

Per the authors' pipeline: Researchers report that nucleated cell counts were estimated from reference gene primer amplification. Assay: immunoSEQ multiplex PCR; the TCRdb copy retains only in-frame clones and omits some. The D gene and trimming were derived from the DNA, and the V and J assignments and clone size from that table. The sample lists 290,000 or so clones; around 84% were seen once. Individuals drawn from 24 US areas were about 18 to 90 years old. Within 2 weeks before study entry, exposed participants met a COVID-19 case. Germline V gene lookup returns CDR1 LGHDT and CDR2 YNNKEL (reference sequence). This CDR3 is built from 17 residues. Trimming cost V 1 base and J 1 base, with 16 bases left between them.

The origin of this receptor is a man between 35 and 55 years old who had been exposed to COVID-19. The chain links TRBV3-1 (or the pseudogene TRBV3-2) to TRBJ1-2, with a weak D call TRBD1 (6 bases). The sequencing sample was made of PBMCs or T cells enriched from blood (not recorded which). CDR3 coding DNA: TGTGCCAGCAGCCAAGCTGTGGACAGACTCTATAACTATGGCTACACCTTC. Residues: CASSQAVDRLYNYGYTF.